These 2 T cell receptor beta chains were all obtained from the same sample, sequenced in a study of cytomegalovirus exposure and HLA in healthy donors. This PCR relied on a set of 60 Vbeta primers and 13 Jbeta primers. The data were produced by immunoSEQ multiplex PCR, yet TCRdb's version contains in-frame clones alone and is incomplete. The table has under 150,000 clones, 80% to 85% seen once. Sequences were obtained from PBMCs. Every receptor here comes from a boy aged 10-17 years in good health and CMV-seronegative.

This clone was counted a single time. This chain connects TRBV4-3 to TRBJ2-7; the match to TRBD1 covers 9 bases. Germline-derived CDR1 and CDR2 are LGHNA and YSLEER. This CDR3 is built from 14 residues. J lost 6 bases, V lost 5 bases, and 8 bases had no gene match. Here the CDR3 DNA reads TGCGCCAGCAGCGAGGGACAGGGCTTTGGCGAGCAGTACTTC. Protein product: CASSEGQGFGEQYF.

Here the CDR3 DNA reads TGTGCCAGCAGCGTAGAGGACAGTTCGTCAGCTAACTATGGCTACACCTTC. Encoded protein: CASSVEDSSSANYGYTF. V is TRBV9 and J is TRBJ1-2; D is possibly TRBD1 (6 bases). This CDR3 has 17 amino acids. Germline V gene lookup returns CDR1 SGDLS and CDR2 YYNGEE. The V gene lost 0 bases and the J gene lost 0 bases, with 15 bases spanning the gap.